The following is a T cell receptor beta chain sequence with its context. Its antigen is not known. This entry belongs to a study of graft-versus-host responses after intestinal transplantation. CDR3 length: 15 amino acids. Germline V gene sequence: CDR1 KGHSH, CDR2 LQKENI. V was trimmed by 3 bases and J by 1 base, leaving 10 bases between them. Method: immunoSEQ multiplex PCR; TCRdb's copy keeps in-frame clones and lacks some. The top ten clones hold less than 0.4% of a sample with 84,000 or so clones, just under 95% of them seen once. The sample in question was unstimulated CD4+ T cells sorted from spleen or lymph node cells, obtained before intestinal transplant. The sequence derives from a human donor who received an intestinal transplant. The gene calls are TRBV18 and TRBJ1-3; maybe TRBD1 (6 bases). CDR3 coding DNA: TGTGCCAGCTCACCTACAGGGATTTCTGGAAACACCATATATTTT. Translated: CASSPTGISGNTIYF.